This record covers a single T cell receptor beta chain. The antigen is unknown. The data were obtained in a study of T cell repertoires in cytomegalovirus infection. Study as a whole: Public TCR beta signatures indicated both CMV infection and matching HLA type. Study-level results: Within the response measured ex vivo, HLA-C-restricted CMV-specific TCR beta clonotypes were dominant. Of the TCR beta families, the public ones yielded a cumulative frequency that identified carriers of CMV plus the relevant HLA.

One entry per CDR3 protein results from TCRdb running MiXCR on the reads. In the table there are about 490,000 distinct CDR3 sequences, more than 25% of which are singletons. Unmatched junction bases numbered 7, after V lost 6 bases and J lost 1 base. Germline values: CDR1 DFQATT, CDR2 SNEGSKA (reference sequence). This CDR3 has 14 amino acids. The rearrangement joins TRBV20-1 to TRBJ1-1, with 8 nucleotides matching TRBD1. Sequenced input: PBMCs. The TCR sequence derives from a human donor in good health (CMV status not recorded). Some clones in this sample may be carry-over from other donors' samples. The CDR3 DNA is TGCAGTGCAACCCAGGGGGCAGGGAACACTGAAGCTTTCTTT. It specifies CSATQGAGNTEAFF.